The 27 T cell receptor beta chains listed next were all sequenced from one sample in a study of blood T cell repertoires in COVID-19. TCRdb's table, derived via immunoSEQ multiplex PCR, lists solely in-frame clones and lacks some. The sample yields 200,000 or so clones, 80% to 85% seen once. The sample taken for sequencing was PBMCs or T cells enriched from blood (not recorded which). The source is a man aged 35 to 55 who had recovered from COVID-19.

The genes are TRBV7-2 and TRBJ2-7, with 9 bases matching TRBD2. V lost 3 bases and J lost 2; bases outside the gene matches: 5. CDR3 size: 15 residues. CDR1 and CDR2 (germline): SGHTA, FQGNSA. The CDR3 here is CASSLTGGGAYEQYF. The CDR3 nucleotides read TGTGCCAGCAGCTTGACAGGCGGGGGGGCCTACGAGCAGTACTTC.

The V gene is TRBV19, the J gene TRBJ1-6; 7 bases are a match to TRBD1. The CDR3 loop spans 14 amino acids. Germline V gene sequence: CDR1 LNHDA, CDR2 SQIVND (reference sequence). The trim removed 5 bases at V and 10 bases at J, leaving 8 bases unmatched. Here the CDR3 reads CASSVGQLISPLHF. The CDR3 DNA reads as TGTGCCAGTAGTGTGGGACAGTTGATCTCACCCCTCCACTTT.

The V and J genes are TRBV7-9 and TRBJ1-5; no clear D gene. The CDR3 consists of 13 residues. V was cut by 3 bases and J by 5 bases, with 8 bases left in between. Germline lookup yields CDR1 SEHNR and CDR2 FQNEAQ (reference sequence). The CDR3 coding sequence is TGTGCCAGCAGCTTTGATAGTGATCAGCCCCAGCATTTT. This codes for CASSFDSDQPQHF.

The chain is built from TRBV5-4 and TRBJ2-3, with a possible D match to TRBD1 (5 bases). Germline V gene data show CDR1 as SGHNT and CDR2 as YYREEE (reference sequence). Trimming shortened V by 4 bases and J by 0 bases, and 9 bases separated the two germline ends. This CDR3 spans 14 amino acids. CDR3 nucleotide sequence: TGTGCCAGCAGCACGGACACTAGCACAGATACGCAGTATTTT. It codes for CASSTDTSTDTQYF.

CDR3 in DNA: TGTGCCAGCAGCTTCGAGATCGCGGGCGGGACTGAAGCTTTCTTT. Translated, it gives CASSFEIAGGTEAFF. The chain links TRBV7-9 to TRBJ1-1; D uncertain. The CDR3 covers 15 residues. The V end was cut by 3 bases, the J end by 5 bases, with 16 bases between. CDR1 and CDR2 from the germline V gene are SEHNR and FQNEAQ (reference sequence).

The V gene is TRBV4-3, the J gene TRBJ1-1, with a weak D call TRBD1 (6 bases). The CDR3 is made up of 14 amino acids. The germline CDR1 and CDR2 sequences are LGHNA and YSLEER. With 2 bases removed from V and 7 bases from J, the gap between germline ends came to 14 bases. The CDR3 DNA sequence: TGCGCCAGCAGCCAAACAACAGGGAGATTTGAAGCTTTCTTT. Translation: CASSQTTGRFEAFF.

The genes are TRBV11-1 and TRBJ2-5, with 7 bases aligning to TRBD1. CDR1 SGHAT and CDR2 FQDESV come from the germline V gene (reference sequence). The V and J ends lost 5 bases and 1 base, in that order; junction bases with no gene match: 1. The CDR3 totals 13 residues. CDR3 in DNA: TGTGCCAGCAGCGACAGGGTCCAAGAGACCCAGTACTTC. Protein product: CASSDRVQETQYF.

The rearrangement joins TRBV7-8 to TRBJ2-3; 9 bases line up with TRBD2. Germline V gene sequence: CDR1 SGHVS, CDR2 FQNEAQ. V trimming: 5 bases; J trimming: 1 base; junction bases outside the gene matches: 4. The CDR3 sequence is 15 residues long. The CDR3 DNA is TGTGCCAGCAGCCCCCCTAGCGGGGGCACAGATACGCAGTATTTT. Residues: CASSPPSGGTDTQYF. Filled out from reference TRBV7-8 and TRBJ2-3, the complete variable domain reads GAGVSQSPRYKVAKRGQDVALRCDPISGHVSLFWYQQALGQGPEFLTYFQNEAQLDKSGLPSDRFFAERPEGSVSTLKIQRTQQEDSAVYLCASSPPSGGTDTQYFGPGTRLTVL.

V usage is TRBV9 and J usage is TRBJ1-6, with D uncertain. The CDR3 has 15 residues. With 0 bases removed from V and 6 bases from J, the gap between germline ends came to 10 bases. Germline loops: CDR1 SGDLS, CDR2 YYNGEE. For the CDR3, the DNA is TGTGCCAGCAGCGTAGGCACTCCTGGTAATTCACCCCTCCACTTT. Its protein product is CASSVGTPGNSPLHF.

The CDR3 sequence: CASKIQVAGNQPQHF. The DNA of the CDR3 is TGTGCCTCTAAGATCCAGGTTGCTGGCAATCAGCCCCAGCATTTT. The J gene is TRBJ1-5, the V gene TRBV19; D gene uncertain. Germline CDR1 reads LNHDA; CDR2 reads SQIVND (reference sequence). V was clipped by 11 bases and J by 2 bases, with 19 bases between them. The length of the CDR3 is 15 residues.

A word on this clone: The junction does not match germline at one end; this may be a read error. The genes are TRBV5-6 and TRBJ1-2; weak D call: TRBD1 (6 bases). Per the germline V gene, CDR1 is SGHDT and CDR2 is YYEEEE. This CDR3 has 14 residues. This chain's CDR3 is CASSSGTLNHGYTF. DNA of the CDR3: TGTGCCAGCAGCTCCGGGACACTTAACCATGGCTACACCTTC.

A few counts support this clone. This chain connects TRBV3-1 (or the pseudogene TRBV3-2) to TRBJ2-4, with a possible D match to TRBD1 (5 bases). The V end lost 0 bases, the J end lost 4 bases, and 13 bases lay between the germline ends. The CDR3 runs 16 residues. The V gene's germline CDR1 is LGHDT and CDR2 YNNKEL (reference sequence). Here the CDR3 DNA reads TGTGCCAGCAGCCAAGATCTGGGGCAGCCAAAAAACATTCAGTACTTC. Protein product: CASSQDLGQPKNIQYF.

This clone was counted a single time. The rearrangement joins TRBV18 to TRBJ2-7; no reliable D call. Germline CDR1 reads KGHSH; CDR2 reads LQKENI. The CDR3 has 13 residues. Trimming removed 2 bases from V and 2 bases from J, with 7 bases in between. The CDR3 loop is CASSPSGPYEQYF. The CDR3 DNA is TGTGCCAGCTCACCATCTGGCCCCTACGAGCAGTACTTC.

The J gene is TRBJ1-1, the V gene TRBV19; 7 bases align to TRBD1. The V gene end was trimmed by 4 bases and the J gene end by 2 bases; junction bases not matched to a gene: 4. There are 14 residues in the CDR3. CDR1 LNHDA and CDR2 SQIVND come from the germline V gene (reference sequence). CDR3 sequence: CASSTGTENTEAFF. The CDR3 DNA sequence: TGTGCCAGTAGTACCGGGACAGAAAACACTGAAGCTTTCTTT.

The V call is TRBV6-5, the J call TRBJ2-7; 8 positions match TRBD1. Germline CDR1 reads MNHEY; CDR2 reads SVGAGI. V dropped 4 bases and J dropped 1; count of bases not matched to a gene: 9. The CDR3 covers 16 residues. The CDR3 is CASSSQERTGSYEQYF. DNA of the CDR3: TGTGCCAGCAGTTCCCAAGAGAGGACAGGGTCCTACGAGCAGTACTTC.

The CDR3 nucleotides read TGTGCCTGGAACAGGGGACATAGCTCTGGAAACACCATATATTTT. It encodes CAWNRGHSSGNTIYF. This rearrangement joins TRBV30 to TRBJ1-3; 7 positions match TRBD1. V was clipped by 4 bases and J by 0 bases; unmatched bases: 6. The germline V gene has CDR1 GTSNPN and CDR2 SVGIG (reference sequence). This CDR3 is built from 15 residues.

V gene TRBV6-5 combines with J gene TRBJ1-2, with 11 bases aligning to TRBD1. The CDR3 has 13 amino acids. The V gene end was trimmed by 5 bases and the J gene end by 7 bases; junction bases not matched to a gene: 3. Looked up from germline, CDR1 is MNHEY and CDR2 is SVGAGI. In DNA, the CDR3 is TGTGCCAGCAGTCTGGACAGGGGGCTTGGCTACACCTTC. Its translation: CASSLDRGLGYTF.

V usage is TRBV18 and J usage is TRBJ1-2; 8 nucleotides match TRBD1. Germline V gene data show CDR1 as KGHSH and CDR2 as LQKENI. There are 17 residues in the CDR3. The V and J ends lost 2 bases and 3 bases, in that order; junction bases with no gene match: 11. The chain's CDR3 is CASSPSNNRGGDYGYTF. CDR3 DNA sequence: TGTGCCAGCTCACCATCAAACAACAGGGGGGGAGACTATGGCTACACCTTC.

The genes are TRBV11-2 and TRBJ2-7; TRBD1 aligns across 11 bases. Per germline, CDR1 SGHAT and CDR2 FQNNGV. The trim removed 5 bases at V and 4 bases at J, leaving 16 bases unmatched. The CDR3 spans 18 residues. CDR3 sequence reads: CASSIRTGGSSLPYEQYF. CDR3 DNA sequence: TGTGCCAGCAGCATACGGACAGGGGGCAGTTCCCTGCCATACGAGCAGTACTTC.

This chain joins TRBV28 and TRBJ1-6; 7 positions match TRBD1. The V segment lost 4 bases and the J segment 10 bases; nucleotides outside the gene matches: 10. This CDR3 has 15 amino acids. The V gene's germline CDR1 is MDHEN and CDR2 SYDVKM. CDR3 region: CASSSPTGRQSPLHF. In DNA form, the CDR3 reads TGTGCCAGCAGTTCTCCGACAGGGAGGCAATCACCCCTCCACTTT.

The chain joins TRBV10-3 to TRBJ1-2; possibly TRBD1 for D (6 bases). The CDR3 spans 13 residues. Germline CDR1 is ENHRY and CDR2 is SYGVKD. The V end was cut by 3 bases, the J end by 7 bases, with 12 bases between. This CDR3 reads CAISDSGAFGYTF. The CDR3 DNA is TGTGCCATCAGTGATTCAGGGGCTTTTGGCTACACCTTC.

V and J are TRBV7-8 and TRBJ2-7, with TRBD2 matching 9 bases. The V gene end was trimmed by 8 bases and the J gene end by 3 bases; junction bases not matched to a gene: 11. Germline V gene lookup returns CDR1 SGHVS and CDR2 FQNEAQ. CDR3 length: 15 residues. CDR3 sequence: CASADGSGGFYEQYF. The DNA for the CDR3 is TGTGCCAGCGCTGACGGTAGCGGGGGATTCTACGAGCAGTACTTC.

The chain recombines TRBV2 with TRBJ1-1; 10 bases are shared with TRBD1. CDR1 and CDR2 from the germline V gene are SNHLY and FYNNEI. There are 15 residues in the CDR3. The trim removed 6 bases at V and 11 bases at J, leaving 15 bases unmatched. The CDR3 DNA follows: TGTGCCAGCAGGGGGGACAGGGGAGAAACATTCGGGGCTTTCTTT. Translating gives CASRGDRGETFGAFF.

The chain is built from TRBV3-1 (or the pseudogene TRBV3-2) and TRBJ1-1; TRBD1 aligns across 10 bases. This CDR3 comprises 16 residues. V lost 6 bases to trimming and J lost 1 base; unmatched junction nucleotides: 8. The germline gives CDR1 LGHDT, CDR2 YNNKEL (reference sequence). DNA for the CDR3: TGTGCCAGCAGACCGACAGGGGGCAGGGGGAACACTGAAGCTTTCTTT. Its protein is CASRPTGGRGNTEAFF.

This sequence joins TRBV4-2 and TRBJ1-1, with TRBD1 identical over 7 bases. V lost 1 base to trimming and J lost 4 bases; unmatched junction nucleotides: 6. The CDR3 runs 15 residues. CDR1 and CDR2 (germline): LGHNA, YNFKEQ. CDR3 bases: TGTGCCAGCAGCCAAGTTACAGGGGCGCGCACTGAAGCTTTCTTT. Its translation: CASSQVTGARTEAFF.

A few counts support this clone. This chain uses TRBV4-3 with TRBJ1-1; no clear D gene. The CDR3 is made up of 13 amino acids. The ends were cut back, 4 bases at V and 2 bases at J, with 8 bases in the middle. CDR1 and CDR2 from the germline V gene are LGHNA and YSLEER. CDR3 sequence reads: CASSLFLNTEAFF. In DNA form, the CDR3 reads TGCGCCAGCAGCCTTTTCCTAAACACTGAAGCTTTCTTT.

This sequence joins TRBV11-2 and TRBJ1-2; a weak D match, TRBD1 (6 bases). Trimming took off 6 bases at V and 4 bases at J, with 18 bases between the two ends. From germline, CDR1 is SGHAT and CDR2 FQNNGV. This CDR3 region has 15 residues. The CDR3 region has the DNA TGTGCCAGCAGTGGCGGGTTAGGACAGCTCTATGGCTACACCTTC. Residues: CASSGGLGQLYGYTF.